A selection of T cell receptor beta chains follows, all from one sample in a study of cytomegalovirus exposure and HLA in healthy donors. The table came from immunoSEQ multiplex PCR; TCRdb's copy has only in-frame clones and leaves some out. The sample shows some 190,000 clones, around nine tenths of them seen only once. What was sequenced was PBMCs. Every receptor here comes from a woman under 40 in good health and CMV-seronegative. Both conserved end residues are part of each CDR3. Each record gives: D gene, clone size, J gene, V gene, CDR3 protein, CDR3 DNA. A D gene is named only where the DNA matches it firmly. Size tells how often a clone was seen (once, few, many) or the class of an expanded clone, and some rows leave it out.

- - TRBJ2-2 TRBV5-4 CASSWGIAATGELFF TGTGCCAGCAGTTGGGGAATAGCGGCCACCGGGGAGCTGTTTTTT
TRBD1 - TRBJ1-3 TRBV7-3 CASSLTKGAEGNTIYF TGTGCCAGCAGCTTAACAAAGGGGGCGGAAGGAAACACCATATATTTT
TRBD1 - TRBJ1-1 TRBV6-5 CASSGTQTGGVEAFF TGTGCCAGCAGTGGAACACAGACAGGGGGTGTTGAAGCTTTCTTT
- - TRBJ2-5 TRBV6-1 CATLVLARETQYF TGTGCCACCTTGGTGCTAGCACGAGAGACCCAGTACTTC
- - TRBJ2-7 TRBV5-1 CASSLWGVGEQYF TGCGCCAGCAGCTTATGGGGAGTAGGGGAGCAGTACTTC
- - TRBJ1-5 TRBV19 CASRVRADQPQHF TGTGCCAGTAGGGTCAGAGCGGATCAGCCCCAGCATTTT
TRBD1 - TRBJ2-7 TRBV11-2 CASSFNAGQGAHEQYF TGTGCCAGCAGCTTTAACGCGGGACAGGGGGCCCACGAGCAGTACTTC
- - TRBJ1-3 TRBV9 CASSTGISGNTIYF TGTGCCAGCAGTACAGGGATCTCTGGAAACACCATATATTTT
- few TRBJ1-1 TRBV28 CASSYLRTAFGTEAFF TGTGCCAGCAGTTACCTTAGGACAGCCTTCGGAACTGAAGCTTTCTTT
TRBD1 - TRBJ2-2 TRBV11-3 CASSRRDRGYTGELFF TGTGCCAGCAGCCGCCGGGACAGGGGATACACCGGGGAGCTGTTTTTT
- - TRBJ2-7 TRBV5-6 CASSTGVEQYF TGTGCCAGCAGTACCGGGGTCGAGCAGTACTTC
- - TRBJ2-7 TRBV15 CATSTGRTSTYEQYF TGTGCCACCAGCACGGGTAGGACTTCCACCTACGAGCAGTACTTC
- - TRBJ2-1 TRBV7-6 CASSLGGVGYNEQFF TGTGCCAGCAGCTTAGGGGGAGTGGGCTACAATGAGCAGTTCTTC
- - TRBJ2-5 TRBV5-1 CASSLDRAGETQYF TGCGCCAGCAGCTTGGACAGGGCAGGGGAGACCCAGTACTTC
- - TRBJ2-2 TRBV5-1 CASSLIRGDTGELFF TGCGCCAGCAGCTTGATCAGGGGTGACACCGGGGAGCTGTTTTTT
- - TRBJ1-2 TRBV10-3 CAISEWTDNYGYTF TGTGCCATCAGTGAGTGGACAGATAACTATGGCTACACCTTC
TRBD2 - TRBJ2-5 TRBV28 CASSRLAGQETQYF TGTGCCAGCAGTCGACTAGCGGGACAAGAGACCCAGTACTTC
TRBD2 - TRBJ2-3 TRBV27 CASSFLLAGGADTQYF TGTGCCAGCAGTTTCCTCCTAGCGGGAGGCGCAGATACGCAGTATTTT
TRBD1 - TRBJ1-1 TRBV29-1 CSAATGGNTEAFF TGCAGCGCGGCGACAGGGGGGAACACTGAAGCTTTCTTT
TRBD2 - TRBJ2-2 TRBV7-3 CASSFDLLAGGPTGELFF TGTGCCAGCAGCTTCGACTTACTAGCGGGGGGCCCCACCGGGGAGCTGTTTTTT
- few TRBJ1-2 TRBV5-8 CASSLPGFYGYTF TGTGCCAGCAGCTTGCCAGGGTTCTATGGCTACACCTTC
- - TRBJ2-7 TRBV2 CASSKRTDPPYEQYF TGTGCCAGCAGTAAAAGGACAGATCCCCCCTACGAGCAGTACTTC
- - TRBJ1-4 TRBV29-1 CSVDTPEAGMGEKLFF TGCAGCGTTGATACCCCCGAGGCAGGGATGGGTGAAAAACTGTTTTTT
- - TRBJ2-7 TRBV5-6 CASSLLRGEQYF TGTGCCAGCAGCTTGCTGCGTGGCGAGCAGTACTTC
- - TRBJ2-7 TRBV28 CASSTNRAITSYEQYF TGTGCCAGCAGTACCAACAGGGCTATTACTTCCTACGAGCAGTACTTC
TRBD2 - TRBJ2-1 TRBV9 CASSVGGGGSYNEQFF TGTGCCAGCAGCGTAGGTGGGGGAGGGTCCTACAATGAGCAGTTCTTC
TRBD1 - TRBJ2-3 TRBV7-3 CASSLTTGVVPDTQYF TGTGCCAGCAGCCTCACGACAGGGGTAGTCCCAGATACGCAGTATTTT
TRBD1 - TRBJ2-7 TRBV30 CAWRRWDRPSYEQYF TGTGCCTGGAGACGATGGGACAGGCCTTCCTACGAGCAGTACTTC
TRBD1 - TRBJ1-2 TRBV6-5 CASRAGGTAIYGYTF TGTGCCAGCCGCGCGGGGGGGACAGCGATTTATGGCTACACCTTC
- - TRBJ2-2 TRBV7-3 CASSFRGRTGELFF TGTGCCAGCAGCTTTAGGGGTCGAACCGGGGAGCTGTTTTTT
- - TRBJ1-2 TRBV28 CASRQGPLYGYTF TGTGCCAGCAGGCAGGGGCCGCTCTATGGCTACACCTTC
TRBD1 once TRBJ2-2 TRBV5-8 CASSRRQGGTGELFF TGTGCCAGCAGCCGCCGACAGGGGGGAACCGGGGAGCTGTTTTTT
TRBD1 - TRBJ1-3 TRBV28 CASSLGQPLSGNTIYF TGTGCCAGCAGTTTGGGACAGCCATTATCTGGAAACACCATATATTTT
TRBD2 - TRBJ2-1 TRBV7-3 CASSEGLAGYNEQFF TGTGCCAGCAGCGAGGGACTAGCGGGATACAATGAGCAGTTCTTC
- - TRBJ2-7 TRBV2 CASSEFGGLSEQYF TGTGCCAGCAGTGAATTCGGGGGGCTCTCCGAGCAGTACTTC
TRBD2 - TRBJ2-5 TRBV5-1 CASSEEKNAGLVSPETQYF TGCGCCAGCAGCGAGGAAAAGAATGCCGGACTAGTCTCTCCAGAGACCCAGTACTTC
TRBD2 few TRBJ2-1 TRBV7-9 CASTPGLAGGDSYNEQFF TGTGCCAGCACTCCGGGACTAGCGGGAGGGGACTCCTACAATGAGCAGTTCTTC
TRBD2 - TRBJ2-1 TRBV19 CASRRLARQNNEQFF TGTGCCAGTCGACGACTAGCCAGACAAAACAATGAGCAGTTCTTC
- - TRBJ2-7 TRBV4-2 CASSQIPRGSYEQYF TGTGCCAGCAGCCAGATCCCACGGGGTTCCTACGAGCAGTACTTC
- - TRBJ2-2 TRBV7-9 CASSLVGRGTGELFF TGTGCCAGCAGCTTAGTGGGCAGGGGCACCGGGGAGCTGTTTTTT
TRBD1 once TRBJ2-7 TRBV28 CASSPTGVSSYEQYF TGTGCCAGCAGCCCGACAGGGGTCAGCTCCTACGAGCAGTACTTC
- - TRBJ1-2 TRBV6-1 CASSEEIEMLIGYTF TGTGCCAGCAGTGAAGAAATTGAGATGCTAATCGGCTACACCTTC
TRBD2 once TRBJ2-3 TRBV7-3 CASSLVGAGGTDTQYF TGTGCCAGCAGCTTAGTAGGAGCGGGGGGCACAGATACGCAGTATTTT
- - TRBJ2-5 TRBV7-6 CASSLAIRTVKETQYF TGTGCCAGCAGCTTAGCGATTAGGACAGTGAAAGAGACCCAGTACTTC
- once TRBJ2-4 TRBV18 CASSPPSGSAKNIQYF TGTGCCAGCTCACCACCCTCGGGGAGTGCCAAAAACATTCAGTACTTC
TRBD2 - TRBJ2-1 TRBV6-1 CASRGGTSLNEQFF TGTGCCAGCAGAGGGGGGACTAGCCTTAATGAGCAGTTCTTC
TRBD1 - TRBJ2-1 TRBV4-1 CASSPLQGAHEQFF TGCGCCAGCAGCCCCCTACAGGGGGCACATGAGCAGTTCTTC
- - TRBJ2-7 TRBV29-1 CSVEDHSRYEQYF TGCAGCGTTGAAGACCATTCCAGATACGAGCAGTACTTC
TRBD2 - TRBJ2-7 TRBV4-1 CASSQDNREVYEQYF TGCGCCAGCAGCCAAGATAATCGGGAGGTATACGAGCAGTACTTC
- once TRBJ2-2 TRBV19 CASSNPGITGELFF TGTGCCAGTAGTAACCCAGGGATCACCGGGGAGCTGTTTTTT
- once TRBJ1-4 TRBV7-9 CASSVRGGPEKLFF TGTGCCAGCAGCGTTAGGGGGGGTCCTGAAAAACTGTTTTTT
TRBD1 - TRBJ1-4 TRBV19 CASSTGQLNEKLFF TGTGCCAGTAGTACGGGACAGCTTAATGAAAAACTGTTTTTT
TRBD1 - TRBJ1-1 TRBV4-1 CASSRDRGNTEAFF TGCGCCAGCAGCCGAGACAGGGGGAACACTGAAGCTTTCTTT
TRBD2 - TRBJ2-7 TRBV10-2 CASSEGAGDPHYEQYF TGCGCCAGCAGTGAGGGGGCGGGGGACCCCCACTACGAGCAGTACTTC
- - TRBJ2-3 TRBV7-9 CASSSLVGPAGTDTQYF TGTGCCAGCAGCTCCTTGGTGGGACCGGCGGGGACAGATACGCAGTATTTT
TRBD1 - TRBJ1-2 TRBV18 CASSPPMTGDYGYTF TGTGCCAGCTCACCACCTATGACAGGGGACTATGGCTACACCTTC
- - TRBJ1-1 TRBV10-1 CASSLGQNTEAFF TGCGCCAGCAGTTTGGGACAGAACACTGAAGCTTTCTTT
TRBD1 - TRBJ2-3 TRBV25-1 CASSEYRGQGGTDTQYF TGTGCCAGCAGTGAATACAGGGGACAGGGGGGAACAGATACGCAGTATTTT
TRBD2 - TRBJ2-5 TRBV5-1 CASSTSVGETQETQYF TGCGCCAGCAGCACTAGCGTGGGGGAGACCCAAGAGACCCAGTACTTC
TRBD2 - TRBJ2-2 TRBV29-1 CSVVGGDTGELFF TGCAGCGTTGTGGGAGGGGACACCGGGGAGCTGTTTTTT